The next 2 T cell receptor beta chains were all read from a single sample in a study of memory CD4+ T cells and cytomegalovirus serostatus. The sort gate was single viable CD3+CD4+CD8-CD45RO+ cells for memory CD4+ T cells. Method: immunoSEQ multiplex PCR; TCRdb's copy keeps in-frame clones and lacks some. The repertoire holds some 66,000 clones, with approximately 80% as singletons. The sample consisted of memory CD4+ T cells from blood. These receptors all come from an adult in good health and CMV-seropositive.

This rearrangement joins TRBV27 to TRBJ2-3; TRBD2 matches 16 bases. Per germline, CDR1 MNHEY and CDR2 SMNVEV (reference sequence). V lost 5 bases, J lost 3 bases, and 8 bases stayed unmatched. This CDR3 spans 18 amino acids. Here the CDR3 reads CASSGPGLAGGGTDTQYF. The DNA for the CDR3 is TGTGCCAGCAGTGGACCGGGACTAGCGGGAGGGGGGACAGATACGCAGTATTTT.

The rearrangement joins TRBV10-3 to TRBJ2-1; D remains unclear. V lost 3 bases to trimming and J lost 4 bases, with 10 bases between them. CDR3 size: 14 residues. Germline V CDR1 and CDR2: ENHRY, SYGVKD. CDR3 sequence (DNA): TGTGCCATCAGTGACCTCCTCGGGTACAATGAGCAGTTCTTC. Residues: CAISDLLGYNEQFF.